A single sample gave rise to the 19 T cell receptor beta chains below, sequenced in a study of cytomegalovirus exposure and HLA in healthy donors. TCRdb keeps only in-frame clones here, not all; method: immunoSEQ multiplex PCR. This table has approximately 270,000 clones, approximately 83% appearing once. Input material: PBMCs. All receptors come from a woman between 18 and 30 years old in good health and CMV-seronegative.

V gene TRBV12-5 combines with J gene TRBJ2-7; TRBD2 aligns across 7 bases. CDR3 length: 15 residues. V trimming: 2 bases; J trimming: 4 bases; junction bases outside the gene matches: 8. Germline assignment: CDR1 LGHNT and CDR2 FRNRAP. The CDR3 sequence: CASGLLGLVWYEQYF. The CDR3 nucleotides are TGTGCTAGTGGTTTGTTAGGACTAGTGTGGTACGAGCAGTACTTC.

A single count supports this clone. The rearrangement joins TRBV27 to TRBJ1-4, with 10 bases fitting TRBD1. The CDR3 is made up of 15 amino acids. CDR1 is MNHEY and CDR2 is SMNVEV in the germline V gene (reference sequence). V was clipped by 4 bases and J by 8 bases; unmatched bases: 7. Written as DNA, the CDR3 is TGTGCCAGCAGTTCCACCGGGACAGGGGTCGAAAAACTGTTTTTT. This gives the protein CASSSTGTGVEKLFF.

The CDR3 protein is CASSLEGTGHPFSDTQYF. The CDR3 region has the DNA TGTGCCAGCAGCTTGGAAGGGACAGGGCATCCATTTTCAGATACGCAGTATTTT. The chain uses TRBV5-5 and TRBJ2-3; 9 positions agree with TRBD1. The CDR3 runs to 18 residues. Germline V gives CDR1 SGHKS, CDR2 YYEKEE (reference sequence). V lost 0 bases to trimming and J lost 4 bases; unmatched junction nucleotides: 12.

The chain is built from TRBV6-6 and TRBJ2-2; TRBD2 agrees at 12 bases. In germline, CDR1 is MNHNY, CDR2 SVGAGI (reference sequence). The J segment lost 5 bases and the V segment lost 6 bases, leaving 7 bases of the junction unmatched. This CDR3 is built from 16 residues. CDR3 nucleotides: TGTGCCAGCAGACCCTCTCTAGCGGGAGGGACCGGGGAGCTGTTTTTT. As protein: CASRPSLAGGTGELFF.

This clone occurred once. The chain combines TRBV2 with TRBJ2-7; the D gene is possibly TRBD1 (6 bases). V was clipped by 1 base and J by 2 bases, with 9 bases between them. This CDR3 is 14 amino acids long. The germline CDR1 and CDR2 sequences are SNHLY and FYNNEI. The CDR3 DNA follows: TGTGCCAGCAGTGAAGGGGCAGGGGCCTACGAGCAGTACTTC. Amino acids: CASSEGAGAYEQYF.

CDR3 amino acids: CASSLVVAGNYEQYF. CDR3 sequence (DNA): TGCGCCAGCAGCTTGGTGGTAGCGGGAAACTACGAGCAGTACTTC. The chain links TRBV5-1 to TRBJ2-7, with 8 bases fitting TRBD2. CDR1 and CDR2 (germline): SGHRS, YFSETQ. There are 15 residues in the CDR3. After removal of 0 bases from V and 3 bases from J, the junction contained 5 bases not matched to a gene.

This clone appeared once. The rearrangement joins TRBV27 to TRBJ1-3; D remains ambiguous. The germline CDR1 and CDR2 sequences are MNHEY and SMNVEV (reference sequence). V lost 11 bases and J lost 9, with 23 bases in between. The CDR3 is 14 amino acids. DNA of the CDR3: TGTGCCTGCAAACCTGACGGAGTCCCGGTCACCATATATTTT. It codes for CACKPDGVPVTIYF.

This clone has more than one count but fewer than ten. J is TRBJ2-5 and V is TRBV18; D is unresolved. The CDR3 length is 11 residues. V gave up 3 bases and J gave up 4 bases, with 3 bases separating them. Germline V gene lookup returns CDR1 KGHSH and CDR2 LQKENI. This chain's CDR3 is CASSPRETQYF. In DNA form, the CDR3 reads TGTGCCAGCTCACCTCGAGAGACCCAGTACTTC.

The rearrangement joins TRBV6-7 to TRBJ2-6; TRBD1 is a possible D gene (6 bases). TRBV6-7 is flagged as an ORF with uncertain function. V lost 7 bases and J lost 0, with 13 bases in between. This CDR3 has 16 amino acids. This CDR3 reads CASTVDSLSGANVLTF. Written as DNA, the CDR3 is TGTGCCAGCACAGTGGACAGCCTCTCTGGGGCCAACGTCCTGACTTTC.

The chain joins TRBV7-2 to TRBJ1-2; D gene uncertain. V was clipped by 2 bases and J by 3 bases, with 4 bases between them. This CDR3 is 12 amino acids long. Looked up from germline, CDR1 is SGHTA and CDR2 is FQGNSA. The CDR3 region is CASSLQYYGYTF. In nucleotides, the CDR3 is TGTGCCAGCAGCTTACAGTACTATGGCTACACCTTC. The variable domain in full, completed from reference TRBV7-2 and TRBJ1-2, reads GAGVSQSPSNKVTEKGKDVELRCDPISGHTALYWYRQSLGQGLEFLIYFQGNSAPDKSGLPSDRFSAERTGGSVSTLTIQRTQQEDSAVYLCASSLQYYGYTFGSGTRLTVV.

The CDR3 DNA reads TGTGCCAGCAGATCTGCAGGGCGGCACTATGGCTACACCTTC. This gives the protein CASRSAGRHYGYTF. The rearrangement uses TRBV6-5 and TRBJ1-2; TRBD1 is a possible D gene (5 bases). This CDR3 comprises 14 residues. With 6 bases removed from V and 3 bases from J, the gap between germline ends came to 14 bases. Germline assignment: CDR1 MNHEY and CDR2 SVGAGI.

This chain connects TRBV30 to TRBJ1-5; a possible D gene is TRBD1 (5 bases). Trimming took off 4 bases at V and 3 bases at J, with 10 bases between the two ends. CDR1 and CDR2 (germline): GTSNPN, SVGIG (reference sequence). The CDR3 contains 13 residues. As DNA, the CDR3 is TGTGCCTGGAAAGGACACCCCAATCAGCCCCAGCATTTT. This sequence encodes CAWKGHPNQPQHF.

This chain links TRBV4-1 with TRBJ1-6; TRBD1 matches at 10 bases. The CDR3 runs 18 residues. V dropped 2 bases and J dropped 2; count of bases not matched to a gene: 6. Germline CDR1 is MGHRA and CDR2 is YSYEKL. The chain's CDR3 is CASSQPLDRGAYNSPLHF. The DNA of the CDR3 is TGCGCCAGCAGCCAACCCCTGGACAGGGGGGCCTATAATTCACCCCTCCACTTT.

The CDR3 nucleotides read TGTGCCAGCAGCCCGCGGGACCGGGAGATTTCGACCTACGAGCAGTACTTC. It encodes CASSPRDREISTYEQYF. The J gene is TRBJ2-7, the V gene TRBV7-8; D possibly corresponds to TRBD2 (6 bases). CDR3 length: 17 amino acids. The V and J ends lost 5 bases and 2 bases respectively, with 22 bases between them. CDR1 and CDR2 (germline): SGHVS, FQNEAQ.

This clone occurred once. The chain combines TRBV5-8 with TRBJ1-1; 7 nucleotides align to TRBD1. Trimming removed 9 bases from V and 8 bases from J; junction bases left unmatched: 10. CDR3 length equals 12 residues. The germline CDR1 and CDR2 sequences are SGHTS and YDEGEE. Here the CDR3 reads CAKLLNRGEAFF. The CDR3 DNA reads TGTGCCAAACTGCTGAACAGGGGCGAAGCTTTCTTT.

V gene TRBV6-1 combines with J gene TRBJ2-3; 7 bases are shared with TRBD2. J gave up 5 bases and V 6 bases, and 8 bases lay outside the gene matches. CDR1 is MNHNS, CDR2 SASEGT, per germline. The CDR3 length is 14 residues. The CDR3 sequence is CASRARGGRDTQYF. The CDR3 DNA reads as TGTGCCAGCAGGGCCCGCGGGGGTAGAGATACGCAGTATTTT.

This chain joins TRBV7-3 and TRBJ1-3, with TRBD1 as a possible D gene (5 bases). Germline CDR1 SGHTA, CDR2 FQGTGA. Trimming shortened V by 2 bases and J by 2 bases, and 10 bases separated the two germline ends. This CDR3 contains 15 residues. The CDR3 region is CASSLAGGTGNTIYF. CDR3 nucleotide sequence: TGTGCCAGCAGCTTAGCGGGGGGAACTGGAAACACCATATATTTT.

The chain couples TRBV6-1 to TRBJ2-7; 12 bases are shared with TRBD2. The CDR3 totals 15 residues. In germline, CDR1 is MNHNS, CDR2 SASEGT. J lost 2 bases, V lost 6 bases, and 5 bases had no gene match. The CDR3 bases are TGTGCCAGCAGGGGGTGGACTAGCGGGACCTACGAGCAGTACTTC. It is translated as CASRGWTSGTYEQYF.

The V gene is TRBV7-9, the J gene TRBJ2-3; D gene unclear. CDR3 size: 14 residues. Trimming removed 0 bases from V and 2 bases from J, with 6 bases in between. Germline CDR1 is SEHNR and CDR2 is FQNEAQ (reference sequence). CDR3 region: CASSLALDTDTQYF. The CDR3 DNA reads as TGTGCCAGCAGCTTAGCGCTAGACACAGATACGCAGTATTTT.